The 14 T cell receptor beta chains in this list originate from one sample, sequenced in a study of blood T cell repertoires in COVID-19. Method: immunoSEQ multiplex PCR; TCRdb's copy keeps in-frame clones and lacks some. The table records about 130,000 clones, approximately 81% of them present only once. Sequences were obtained from peripheral blood. These receptors came from a woman between 45 and 60 years old with acute or convalescent COVID-19.

This sequence joins TRBV12-5 and TRBJ2-2; TRBD1 aligns across 7 bases. Germline CDR1 LGHNT, CDR2 FRNRAP. The V and J ends lost 3 bases and 6 bases, in that order; junction bases with no gene match: 1. This CDR3 contains 13 residues. CDR3 loop: CASGFQGAGELFF. The CDR3 DNA reads as TGTGCTAGTGGTTTTCAGGGGGCCGGGGAGCTGTTTTTT.

The chain recombines TRBV28 with TRBJ1-2, with TRBD1 as a possible D gene (6 bases). The V and J ends lost 6 bases and 0 bases respectively, with 11 bases between them. The germline CDR1 and CDR2 sequences are MDHEN and SYDVKM. The CDR3 has 14 amino acids. CDR3 sequence reads: CASSPGQTNYGYTF. The CDR3 DNA reads TGTGCCAGCAGCCCCGGACAGACTAACTATGGCTACACCTTC.

The chain carries TRBV3-1 (or the pseudogene TRBV3-2) and TRBJ2-5, with D perhaps matching TRBD2 (7 bases). The length of the CDR3 is 14 residues. Trimming took off 3 bases at V and 2 bases at J, with 10 bases between the two ends. The germline gives CDR1 LGHDT, CDR2 YNNKEL (reference sequence). The CDR3 reads CASSHGGRQETQYF. In nucleotides, the CDR3 is TGTGCCAGCAGCCACGGGGGGCGACAAGAGACCCAGTACTTC.

The rearrangement uses TRBV5-1 and TRBJ2-7; 15 bases line up with TRBD2. The V segment lost 4 bases and the J segment 1 base; nucleotides outside the gene matches: 6. The CDR3 is 17 amino acids. CDR1 is SGHRS, CDR2 YFSETQ, per germline. The CDR3 region has the DNA TGCGCCAGCAGCGGTGGACTAGCGGGAGGGTCTTCCTACGAGCAGTACTTC. This translates into CASSGGLAGGSSYEQYF.

The rearrangement links TRBV7-8 to TRBJ1-2; D gene uncertain. The CDR3 is 15 residues long. In germline, CDR1 is SGHVS, CDR2 FQNEAQ. V was cut by 3 bases and J by 2 bases, with 13 bases left in between. CDR3 in DNA: TGTGCCAGCAGCTTGACCGGGGTGGGGAACTATGGCTACACCTTC. Amino acids: CASSLTGVGNYGYTF.

This sequence joins TRBV19 and TRBJ2-7, with 8 positions matching TRBD2. The germline V gene has CDR1 LNHDA and CDR2 SQIVND (reference sequence). V lost 1 base to trimming and J lost 4 bases; unmatched junction nucleotides: 3. The CDR3 totals 14 residues. The CDR3 DNA is TGTGCCAGTAGTATAGCGGGAGGGCTTTACGAGCAGTACTTC. Encoded protein: CASSIAGGLYEQYF.

A few counts support this clone. The rearrangement uses TRBV6-2 or TRBV6-3 and TRBJ2-7; weak D call: TRBD2 (6 bases). The CDR3 is made up of 15 amino acids. V lost 4 bases and J 4 bases, leaving 17 bases between the germline ends. Per the germline V gene, CDR1 is MNHEY and CDR2 is SVGEGT. CDR3 bases: TGTGCCAGCAGTTCCACCTCGGGGGTTTCGTACGAGCAGTACTTC. It encodes CASSSTSGVSYEQYF.

CDR3 in amino acids: CASSEGGRGAFF. The DNA of the CDR3 is TGTGCCAGCAGTGAAGGAGGCAGGGGGGCTTTCTTT. The chain couples TRBV2 to TRBJ1-1; 7 nucleotides agree with TRBD1. V was clipped by 1 base and J by 11 bases; unmatched bases: 4. The CDR3 spans 12 residues. CDR1 SNHLY and CDR2 FYNNEI come from the germline V gene.

The chain uses TRBV19 and TRBJ1-2, with 10 bases fitting TRBD1. The CDR3 has 14 amino acids. V lost 7 bases, J lost 5 bases, and 7 bases stayed unmatched. Germline-derived CDR1 and CDR2 are LNHDA and SQIVND (reference sequence). The chain's CDR3 is CASNQWTGGYGYTF. The CDR3 bases are TGTGCCAGTAATCAGTGGACAGGGGGATATGGCTACACCTTC. The whole variable domain, filled in from reference TRBV19 and TRBJ1-2, reads DGGITQSPKYLFRKEGQNVTLSCEQNLNHDAMYWYRQDPGQGLRLIYYSQIVNDFQKGDIAEGYSVSREKKESFPLTVTSAQKNPTAFYLCASNQWTGGYGYTFGSGTRLTVV.

This clone was seen a handful of times. The rearrangement links TRBV21-1 to TRBJ2-7; the DNA was not compared with TRBD1, the D call given in the table. TRBV21-1 is marked as a pseudogene. This CDR3 has 11 amino acids. Here the CDR3 DNA reads TGTGCCAGCAGCAAAGAAGACAGGGTATCCTTC. Protein product: CASSKEDRVSF.

The rearrangement uses TRBV9 and TRBJ2-5; tentative D call: TRBD2 (6 bases). CDR3 length equals 15 residues. The V end lost 4 bases, the J end lost 0 bases, and 13 bases lay between the germline ends. CDR1 and CDR2 (germline): SGDLS, YYNGEE. The CDR3 DNA reads TGTGCCAGCAGCTTATCTGGGGGGAACCAAGAGACCCAGTACTTC. Translation: CASSLSGGNQETQYF.

The J gene is TRBJ1-2, the V gene TRBV13, with TRBD1 matching 9 bases. This CDR3 comprises 16 residues. Trimming at V came to 2 bases and at J to 6 bases, leaving 10 bases not matched to a gene. CDR1 and CDR2 from the germline V gene are PRHDT and FYEKMQ (reference sequence). CDR3 nucleotides: TGTGCCAGCAGCTTATATGCCCGACAGGGGGTAAATGGCTACACCTTC. It is translated as CASSLYARQGVNGYTF.

The chain joins TRBV7-8 to TRBJ1-1; D not resolved. Germline CDR1 is SGHVS and CDR2 is FQNEAQ. CDR3 length: 14 residues. V gave up 3 bases and J gave up 1 base, with 9 bases separating them. The CDR3 is CASSFRLANTEAFF. The CDR3 DNA reads as TGTGCCAGCAGCTTCCGACTGGCGAACACTGAAGCTTTCTTT.

CDR3 bases: TGCGCCAGCAGCGAGGGGACACCAAATCAGCCCCAGCATTTT. Translating it yields CASSEGTPNQPQHF. The chain uses TRBV5-1 and TRBJ1-5, with D possibly TRBD1 on 6 matching bases. Germline values: CDR1 SGHRS, CDR2 YFSETQ. The CDR3 totals 14 residues. Trimming removed 4 bases at V and 4 bases at J, with 12 bases between.